The 13 T cell receptor beta chains given below trace back to one sample, sequenced in a study of immune characterization of retroperitoneal liposarcoma. TCRdb reanalysed the PCR reads using MiXCR and keeps one entry per CDR3 protein. The table records more than 8,000 distinct CDR3 sequences, less than 30% of them present only once. The sequenced material came from tumor tissue. The receptors come from a male donor with retroperitoneal liposarcoma.

By its share, this clonotype is medium-sized. CDR3: CASSVRPRDRGSLSSAYEQYF. The CDR3 region has the DNA TGTGCCAGCAGCGTCCGCCCCCGGGACAGGGGCTCCCTGTCCAGCGCCTACGAGCAGTACTTC. The chain has TRBV12-3 or TRBV12-4 and TRBJ2-7; 10 nucleotides align to TRBD1. V gave up 6 bases and J gave up 2 bases; unmatched junction bases: 25. The CDR3 spans 21 residues.

This clonotype is judged medium-sized. CDR3 in amino acids: CASSLVQGGTLGETQFF. DNA for the CDR3: TGTGCCAGCAGTTTGGTTCAGGGGGGGACCTTAGGGGAGACCCAGTTCTTC. The chain recombines TRBV12-3 or TRBV12-4 with TRBJ2-1; D is possibly TRBD1 or TRBD2 (7 bases each). Deletions cut 3 bases from V and 13 bases from J, with 28 bases between. The length of the CDR3 is 17 residues.

This clonotype appeared many times. This CDR3 reads CASSPTSGTYNEQFF. DNA of the CDR3: TGTGCCAGCAGCCCGACTAGCGGAACCTACAATGAGCAGTTCTTC. The V call is TRBV12-3 or TRBV12-4, the J call TRBJ2-1; TRBD2 matches at 9 bases. This CDR3 has 15 amino acids. The trim removed 6 bases at V and 2 bases at J, leaving 5 bases unmatched.

This clonotype was seen only a few times. The junction shows a germline mismatch at one end, possibly a read error. The chain has TRBV7-7 and TRBJ2-1, with D possibly matching TRBD1 (5 bases). Germline CDR1 SSHAT, CDR2 FNYEAQ (reference sequence). The CDR3 runs to 13 residues. CDR3 loop: CASSSDRYNEQFF. CDR3 sequence (DNA): TGTGCTAGCAGCTCCGACAGATACAATGAGCAGTTCTTC.

This clonotype was detected only a few times. The V and J genes are TRBV6-1 and TRBJ2-1; D uncertain. Looked up from germline, CDR1 is MNHNS and CDR2 is SASEGT. V shed 5 bases and J shed 5 bases, with 13 bases lying between them. The CDR3 extends over 14 amino acids. The CDR3 is CASSRSGRNNEQFF. The CDR3 bases are TGTGCCAGCAGTAGGTCAGGACGCAACAATGAGCAGTTCTTC.

The V call is TRBV7-6, the J call TRBJ2-1, with D tentatively TRBD1 or TRBD2 (5 bases each). The CDR3 extends over 14 amino acids. Looked up from germline, CDR1 is SGHVS and CDR2 is FNYEAQ. Trimming left V 3 bases short and J 13 bases short, with 19 bases between. CDR3 DNA sequence: TGTGCCAGCAGCTTTTCAGGGTTTGGGGAGACCCAGTTCTTC. Amino acids: CASSFSGFGETQFF.

V and J are TRBV4-1 and TRBJ2-4; 8 bases are a match to TRBD2. Judging by the DNA end, TRBJ2-7 fits better; the J call may be wrong. The CDR3 consists of 16 residues. The germline V gene has CDR1 MGHRA and CDR2 YSYEKL. For the CDR3, the DNA is TGCGCCAGCAGCCAAGAGTCCGACCTAGCGGGCTACGAGCAGTACTTC. It is translated as CASSQESDLAGYEQYF.

By sample share, this clonotype is medium-sized. This chain joins TRBV10-3 and TRBJ2-2; D is unclear. Trimming pared 5 bases from V and 1 base from J, leaving 8 bases between. This CDR3 is 14 amino acids long. Germline CDR1 and CDR2: ENHRY and SYGVKD. CDR3 sequence: CAISPQWNTGELFF. The CDR3 region has the DNA TGTGCCATCAGTCCCCAGTGGAACACCGGGGAGCTGTTTTTT.

This clonotype was counted only a few times. CDR3 residues: CASSVSPDSLFTGELFF. CDR3 in DNA: TGTGCCAGCAGTGTCTCCCCGGACAGCCTATTCACCGGGGAGCTGTTTTTT. The chain joins TRBV25-1 to TRBJ2-2; D is perhaps TRBD1 (6 bases). Between the trimmed V and J ends, which lost 4 bases and 4 bases, there was a span of 19 bases. Germline V gene data show CDR1 as MGHDK and CDR2 as SYGVNS. This CDR3 is built from 17 residues.

This clonotype was seen only a few times. The V call is TRBV6-6, the J call TRBJ2-1; 11 bases agree with TRBD1. Per germline, CDR1 MNHNY and CDR2 SVGAGI (reference sequence). V trimming: 2 bases; J trimming: 3 bases; junction bases outside the gene matches: 0. The CDR3 consists of 15 residues. The CDR3, as DNA: TGTGCCAGCAGTTACGGGACAGGGGGCTACAATGAGCAGTTCTTC. Amino acids: CASSYGTGGYNEQFF.

This clonotype was observed a handful of times. The V gene is TRBV7-6, the J gene TRBJ2-1; 7 bases are shared with TRBD1. Germline V CDR1 and CDR2: SGHVS, FNYEAQ. The CDR3 contains 16 residues. V shed 3 bases and J 8 bases; nucleotides not matched to a gene: 13. This CDR3 is CASSFSIGGENDEQFF. DNA for the CDR3: TGTGCCAGCAGCTTCTCTATAGGGGGCGAGAACGATGAGCAGTTCTTC.

This chain connects TRBV12-3 or TRBV12-4 to TRBJ1-1; TRBD1 matches 7 bases. With 3 bases clipped from V and 1 base from J, the junction kept 5 bases outside the gene matches. The CDR3 runs 15 residues. CDR3 sequence reads: CASSLGRTGNTEAFF. The CDR3 DNA sequence: TGTGCCAGCAGTTTGGGTAGGACAGGGAACACTGAAGCTTTCTTT.

The rearrangement joins TRBV12-3 or TRBV12-4 to TRBJ2-1; D might be TRBD2 (6 bases). The J call may be faulty, since TRBJ2-7 better matches the DNA end. CDR3 size: 14 residues. CDR3 loop: CASSRTTGVYEQYF. In DNA form, the CDR3 reads TGTGCCAGCAGTCGGACAACGGGAGTTTATGAGCAGTACTTC.